Listed below are T cell receptor beta chains from one sample, sequenced in a study of shared clonotypes between healthy human individuals. Here immunoSEQ multiplex PCR was the method, and the copy in TCRdb shows in-frame clones only, minus some. Seen here are hundreds of thousands of clones, about two thirds observed once, and the top ten hold under 2%. Sequenced input: memory CD4+ T cells sorted from blood. Receptor source: a woman in her 30s in good health. Each CDR3 is given with its conserved first and last residue. A D gene is named only where the DNA matches it firmly. Size is omitted from some rows. Given values are once, few, many or a class for expanded clones.

.	.	TRBJ2-1	TRBV21-1	TGTGCCAGCAGCAAAACCGGGCGACTAGCGGCAAACAATGAGCAGTTCTTC	CASSKTGRLAANNEQFF
TRBD1	.	TRBJ1-2	TRBV19	TGTGCCAGTAGCAAACCACGAGGGACAGGGGCCGGCTACACCTTC	CASSKPRGTGAGYTF
TRBD2	.	TRBJ2-2	TRBV11-1	TGTGCCAGCAGCCCCAGACTAGCGGGAGGGCCGAGTACCGGGGAGCTGTTTTTT	CASSPRLAGGPSTGELFF
TRBD2	.	TRBJ2-5	TRBV5-1	TGCGCCAGCAGCTCCTTAGCGGGAGGAGAGACCCAGTACTTC	CASSSLAGGETQYF
.	.	TRBJ2-2	TRBV4-1	TGCGCCAGCAGCCACTCTATCACCGGGACCCTAGGGGGGGAGCTGTTTTTT	CASSHSITGTLGGELFF
TRBD1	.	TRBJ2-7	TRBV7-2	TGTGCCAGCAGCCTGGGACAGTCCTTCTACGAGCAGTACTTC	CASSLGQSFYEQYF
.	.	TRBJ2-2	TRBV2	TGTGCCAGCAGTGTCGTCGGCACCGGGGAGCTGTTTTTT	CASSVVGTGELFF
.	.	TRBJ2-2	TRBV10-3	TGTGCCATCAGTGAGGGTATCGCCGGGGAGCTGTTTTTT	CAISEGIAGELFF
.	.	TRBJ2-6	TRBV19	TGTGCCAGTAACGGGAAGCTGAGCTCTGGGGCCAACGTCCTGACTTTC	CASNGKLSSGANVLTF
.	.	TRBJ2-1	TRBV28	TGTGCCAGCAGTATGACTATACTAAATGAGCAGTTCTTC	CASSMTILNEQFF
TRBD2	.	TRBJ2-3	TRBV5-1	TGCGCCAGCAGCATAGGACTAGCGGACGCCACAGATACGCAGTATTTT	CASSIGLADATDTQYF
.	.	TRBJ1-1	TRBV5-1	TGCGCCAGCAATGGGGGGACTGTGGGCACTGAAGCTTTCTTT	CASNGGTVGTEAFF
.	.	TRBJ2-7	TRBV21-1	TGTGCCAGCAGACCCGTGCAACCCTACGAGCAGTACTTC	CASRPVQPYEQYF
.	.	TRBJ2-2	TRBV11-3	TGTGCCAGCAGCCCCGACAAGAACACCGGGGAGCTGTTTTTT	CASSPDKNTGELFF
.	.	TRBJ1-1	TRBV2	TGTGCCAGCAGTTTCCCTGGGGTCACTGAAGCTTTCTTT	CASSFPGVTEAFF
.	.	TRBJ2-1	TRBV27	TGTGCCAGCAGTTTTTCAACTTCATTAAGTCCTGAGCAGTTCTTC	CASSFSTSLSPEQFF
TRBD1	few	TRBJ2-1	TRBV4-1	TGCGCCAGCAGCCATCACGGACAGGGGTATGAGCAGTTCTTC	CASSHHGQGYEQFF
.	.	TRBJ2-2	TRBV6-6	TGTGCCAGCAAGGCAGCGAACACCGGGGAGCTGTTTTTT	CASKAANTGELFF
.	.	TRBJ1-4	TRBV29-1	TGCAGCGTTGTGGGAGTGGGTGAAAAACTGTTTTTT	CSVVGVGEKLFF
TRBD2	.	TRBJ2-3	TRBV27	TGTGCCAGCATGCGGACAGGGGGTTTACTAGCGGGAGGTCGGGCAGATACGCAGTATTTT	CASMRTGGLLAGGRADTQYF